The present T cell receptor (beta chain) was sequenced within a study of T cell changes during pregnancy in multiple sclerosis. The length of the CDR3 is 16 residues. The germline V gene encodes CDR1 SGDLS and CDR2 YYNGEE. V dropped 3 bases and J dropped 4 bases, with 16 bases sitting between them. TCRdb keeps only in-frame clones here, not all; method: immunoSEQ multiplex PCR. In the table there are tens of thousands of clones, 75% to 90% of which are singletons. The sample here was CD4+ T cells from peripheral blood mononuclear cells, taken in the first trimester of pregnancy. This receptor was identified in a female donor in good health, enrolled as a control in a pregnancy study. The chain couples TRBV9 to TRBJ2-2; TRBD2 might be the D (6 bases). DNA for the CDR3: TGTGCCAGCAGCGCCCCGGGAGCTTGGGTCACCGGGGAGCTGTTTTTT. Its translation is CASSAPGAWVTGELFF.